What follows are 8 T cell receptor beta chains derived from one specimen sequenced in a study of cytomegalovirus exposure and HLA in healthy donors. With 60 Vbeta and 13 Jbeta primers, the PCR was carried out. The data were produced by immunoSEQ multiplex PCR, yet TCRdb's version contains in-frame clones alone and is incomplete. The sample lists fewer than 250,000 clones; about 85% were seen once. Sequences were obtained from PBMCs. Receptors were obtained from a male donor in good health and CMV-seropositive.

The chain recombines TRBV7-3 with TRBJ2-5, with D tentatively TRBD2 (6 bases). Near its end, the DNA agrees better with TRBJ2-7, so the J call may be wrong. Germline V gives CDR1 SGHTA, CDR2 FQGTGA. The CDR3 contains 16 residues. CDR3 bases: TGTGCCAGCAGCTCCTTACTGACTAGAACTACGGGCGAGCAGTACTTC. It codes for CASSSLLTRTTGEQYF.

The chain is built from TRBV7-9 and TRBJ2-7; 8 positions agree with TRBD2. This CDR3 contains 17 residues. The V gene end was trimmed by 6 bases and the J gene end by 1 base; junction bases not matched to a gene: 14. Germline assignment: CDR1 SEHNR and CDR2 FQNEAQ (reference sequence). CDR3 nucleotide sequence: TGTGCCAGCAGGCCATTCCCTAAGCGGGAGCCGTCCTACGAGCAGTACTTC. Translated: CASRPFPKREPSYEQYF.

V and J are TRBV19 and TRBJ1-5; 10 positions agree with TRBD1. The CDR3 has 17 residues. Germline CDR1 is LNHDA and CDR2 is SQIVND (reference sequence). Trimming removed 2 bases from V and 5 bases from J; junction bases left unmatched: 9. Here the CDR3 reads CASSIIVRQGAHQPQHF. The DNA of the CDR3 is TGTGCCAGTAGTATAATCGTCAGACAGGGGGCTCATCAGCCCCAGCATTTT.

This clone was seen a handful of times. The chain employs TRBV7-8 and TRBJ2-7, with D uncertain. V was clipped by 5 bases and J by 3 bases, with 8 bases between them. Germline CDR1 is SGHVS and CDR2 is FQNEAQ. The CDR3 runs to 12 residues. The CDR3 DNA sequence: TGTGCCAGCAGCCAACCTATCTACGAGCAGTACTTC. This translates into CASSQPIYEQYF.

This clone was seen once. The chain couples TRBV19 to TRBJ2-7; 7 bases fit TRBD2. CDR1 is LNHDA, CDR2 SQIVND, per germline (reference sequence). The CDR3 sequence is 16 residues long. The ends lost 10 bases at V and 3 bases at J; junction bases unmatched: 18. CDR3: CATGSKGGPSDYEQYF. CDR3 DNA: TGTGCCACGGGGAGTAAGGGAGGGCCGTCAGACTACGAGCAGTACTTC.

The CDR3 here is CASGGGGTGGYTF. DNA of the CDR3: TGTGCCAGCGGTGGGGGAGGGACGGGTGGCTACACCTTC. The chain employs TRBV6-6 and TRBJ1-2; maybe TRBD1 (5 bases). V gave up 8 bases and J gave up 7 bases, with 17 bases separating them. The CDR3 covers 13 residues. CDR1 and CDR2 from the germline V gene are MNHNY and SVGAGI (reference sequence).

The rearrangement uses TRBV6-1 and TRBJ1-3, with TRBD1 as a possible D gene (5 bases). This CDR3 is 14 amino acids long. Germline CDR1 MNHNS, CDR2 SASEGT. V was shortened by 4 bases and J by 0 bases, with 7 bases between the two germline ends. The DNA of the CDR3 is TGTGCCAGCAGTGCCCAGGGCTCTGGAAACACCATATATTTT. Protein sequence: CASSAQGSGNTIYF.

This clone turned up a few times. The rearrangement joins TRBV19 to TRBJ2-7, with D tentatively TRBD2 (6 bases). The CDR3 covers 14 residues. Germline values: CDR1 LNHDA, CDR2 SQIVND (reference sequence). The V end was cut by 4 bases, the J end by 3 bases, with 13 bases between. The CDR3 coding sequence is TGTGCCAGTAGTAAGAGGACTACCAACTACGAGCAGTACTTC. Translating gives CASSKRTTNYEQYF.